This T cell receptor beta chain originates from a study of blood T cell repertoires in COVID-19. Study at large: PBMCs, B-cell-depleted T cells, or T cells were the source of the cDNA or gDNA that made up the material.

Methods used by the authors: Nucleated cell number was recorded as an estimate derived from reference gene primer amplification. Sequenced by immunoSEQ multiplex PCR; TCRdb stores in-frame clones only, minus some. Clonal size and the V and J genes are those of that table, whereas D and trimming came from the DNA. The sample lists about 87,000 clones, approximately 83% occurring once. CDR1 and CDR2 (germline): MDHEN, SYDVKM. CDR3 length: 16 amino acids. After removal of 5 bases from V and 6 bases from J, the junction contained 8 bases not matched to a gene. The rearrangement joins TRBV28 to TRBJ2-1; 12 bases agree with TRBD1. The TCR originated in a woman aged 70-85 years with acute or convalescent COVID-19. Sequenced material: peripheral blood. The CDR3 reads CASSGTGGLGRNEQFF. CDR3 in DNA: TGTGCCAGCAGTGGGACAGGGGGCCTAGGGCGCAATGAGCAGTTCTTC.